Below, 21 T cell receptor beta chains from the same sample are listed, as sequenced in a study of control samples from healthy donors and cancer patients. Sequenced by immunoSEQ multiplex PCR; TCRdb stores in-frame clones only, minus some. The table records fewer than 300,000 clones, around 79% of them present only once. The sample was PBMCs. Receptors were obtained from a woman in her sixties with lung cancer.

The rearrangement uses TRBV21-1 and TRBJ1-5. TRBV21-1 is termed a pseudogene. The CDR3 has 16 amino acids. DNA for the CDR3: TGTGCCAGCAGCAAAGACGAGGGGGGGTTAGGTCAGCCCCAGCATTTT. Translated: CASSKDEGGLGQPQHF.

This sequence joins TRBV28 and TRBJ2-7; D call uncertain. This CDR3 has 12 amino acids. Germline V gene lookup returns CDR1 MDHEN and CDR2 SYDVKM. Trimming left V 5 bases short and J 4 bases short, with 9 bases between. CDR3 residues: CASSVSWYEQYF. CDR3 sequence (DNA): TGTGCCAGCAGTGTGTCCTGGTACGAGCAGTACTTC. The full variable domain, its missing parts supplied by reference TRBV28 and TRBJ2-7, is DVKVTQSSRYLVKRTGEKVFLECVQDMDHENMFWYRQDPGLGLRLIYFSYDVKMKEKGDIPEGYSVSREKKERFSLILESASTNQTSMYLCASSVSWYEQYFGPGTRLTVT.

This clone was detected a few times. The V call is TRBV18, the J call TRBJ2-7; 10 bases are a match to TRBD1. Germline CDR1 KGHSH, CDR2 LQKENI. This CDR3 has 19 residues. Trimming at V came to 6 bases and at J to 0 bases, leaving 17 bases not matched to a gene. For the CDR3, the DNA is TGTGCCAGCTCGCCCCGGGACAGGGGTTACACCGTCAGCTCCTACGAGCAGTACTTC. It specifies CASSPRDRGYTVSSYEQYF.

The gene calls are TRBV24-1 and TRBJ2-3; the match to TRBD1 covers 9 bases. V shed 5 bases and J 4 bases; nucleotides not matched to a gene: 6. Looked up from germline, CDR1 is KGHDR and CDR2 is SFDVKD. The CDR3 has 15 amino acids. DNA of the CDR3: TGTGCCACCAGTGCTCGGGACAGGGCCGCAGATACGCAGTATTTT. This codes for CATSARDRAADTQYF.

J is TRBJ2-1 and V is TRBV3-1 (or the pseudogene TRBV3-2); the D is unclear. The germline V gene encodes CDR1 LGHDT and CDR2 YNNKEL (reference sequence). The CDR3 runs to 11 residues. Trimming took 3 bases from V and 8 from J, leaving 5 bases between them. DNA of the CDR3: TGTGCCAGCAGCCATCTTCATGAGCAGTTCTTC. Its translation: CASSHLHEQFF.

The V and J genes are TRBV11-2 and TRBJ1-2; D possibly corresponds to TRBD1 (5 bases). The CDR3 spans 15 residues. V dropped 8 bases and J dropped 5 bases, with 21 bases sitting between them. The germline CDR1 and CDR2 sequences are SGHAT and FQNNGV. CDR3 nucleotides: TGTGCCAGCTGCTGTCGGGGGGAGGGGCGTTATGGCTACACCTTC. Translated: CASCCRGEGRYGYTF.

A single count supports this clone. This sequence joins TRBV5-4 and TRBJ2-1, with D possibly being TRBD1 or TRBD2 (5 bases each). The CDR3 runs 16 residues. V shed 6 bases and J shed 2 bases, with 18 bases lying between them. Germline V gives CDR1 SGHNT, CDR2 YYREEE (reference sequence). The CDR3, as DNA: TGTGCCAGCACTCAAGGTGGGGGAGCCACCTACAATGAGCAGTTCTTC. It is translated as CASTQGGGATYNEQFF. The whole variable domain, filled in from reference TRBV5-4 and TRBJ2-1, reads ETGVTQSPTHLIKTRGQQVTLRCSSQSGHNTVSWYQQALGQGPQFIFQYYREEENGRGNFPPRFSGLQFPNYSSELNVNALELDDSALYLCASTQGGGATYNEQFFGPGTRLTVL.

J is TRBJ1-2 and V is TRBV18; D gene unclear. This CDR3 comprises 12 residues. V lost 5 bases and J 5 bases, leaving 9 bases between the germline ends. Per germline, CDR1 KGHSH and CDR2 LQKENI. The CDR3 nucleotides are TGTGCCAGCTCAACCGGAGGGTATGGCTACACCTTC. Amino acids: CASSTGGYGYTF.

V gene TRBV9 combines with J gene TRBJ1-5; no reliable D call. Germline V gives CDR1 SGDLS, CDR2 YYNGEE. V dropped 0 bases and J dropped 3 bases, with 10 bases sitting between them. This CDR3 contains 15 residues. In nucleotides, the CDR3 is TGTGCCAGCAGCGTAGGAACGGTACCCAATCAGCCCCAGCATTTT. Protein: CASSVGTVPNQPQHF.

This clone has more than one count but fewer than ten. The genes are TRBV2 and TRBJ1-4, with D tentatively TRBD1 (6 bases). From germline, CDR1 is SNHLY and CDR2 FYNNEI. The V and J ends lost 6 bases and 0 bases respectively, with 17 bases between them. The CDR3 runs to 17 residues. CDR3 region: CASRAGGRTATNEKLFF. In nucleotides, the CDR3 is TGTGCCAGCAGGGCTGGTGGCAGGACAGCAACTAATGAAAAACTGTTTTTT.

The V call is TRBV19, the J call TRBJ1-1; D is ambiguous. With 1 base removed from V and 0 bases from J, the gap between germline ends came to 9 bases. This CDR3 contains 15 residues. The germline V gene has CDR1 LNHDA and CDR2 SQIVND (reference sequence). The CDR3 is CASSIGGTLNTEAFF. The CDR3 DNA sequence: TGTGCCAGTAGTATAGGGGGAACCTTGAACACTGAAGCTTTCTTT.

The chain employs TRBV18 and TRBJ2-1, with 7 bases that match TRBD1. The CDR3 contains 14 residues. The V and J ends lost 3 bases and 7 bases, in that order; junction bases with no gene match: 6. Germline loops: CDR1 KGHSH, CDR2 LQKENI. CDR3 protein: CASSPDRVINEQFF. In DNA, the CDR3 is TGTGCCAGCTCACCCGACAGGGTTATTAATGAGCAGTTCTTC.

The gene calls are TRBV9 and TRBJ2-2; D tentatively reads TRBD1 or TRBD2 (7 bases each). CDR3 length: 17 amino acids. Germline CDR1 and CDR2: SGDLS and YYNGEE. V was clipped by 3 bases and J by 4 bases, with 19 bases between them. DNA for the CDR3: TGTGCCAGCAGCGCTTCGGGGAGGGGGCAGGGCACCGGGGAGCTGTTTTTT. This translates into CASSASGRGQGTGELFF.

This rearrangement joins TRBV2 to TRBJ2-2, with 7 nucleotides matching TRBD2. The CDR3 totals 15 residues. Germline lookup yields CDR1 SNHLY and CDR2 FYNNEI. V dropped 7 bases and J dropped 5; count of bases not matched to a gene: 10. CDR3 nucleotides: TGTGCCAGCACTTTTCGGGAGGTAGGGACCGGGGAGCTGTTTTTT. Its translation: CASTFREVGTGELFF.

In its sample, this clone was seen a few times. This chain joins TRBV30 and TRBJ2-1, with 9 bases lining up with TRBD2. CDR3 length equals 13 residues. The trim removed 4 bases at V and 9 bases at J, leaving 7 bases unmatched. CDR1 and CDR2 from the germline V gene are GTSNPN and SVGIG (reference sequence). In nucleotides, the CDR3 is TGTGCCTGGAAGGCGGGAGGGCGGGGTGAGCAGTTCTTC. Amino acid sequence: CAWKAGGRGEQFF.

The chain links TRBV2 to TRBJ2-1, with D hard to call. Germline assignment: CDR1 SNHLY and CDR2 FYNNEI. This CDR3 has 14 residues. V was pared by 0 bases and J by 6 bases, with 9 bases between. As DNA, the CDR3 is TGTGCCAGCAGTGAAGCGCTTCGGTTCAATGAGCAGTTCTTC. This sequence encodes CASSEALRFNEQFF.

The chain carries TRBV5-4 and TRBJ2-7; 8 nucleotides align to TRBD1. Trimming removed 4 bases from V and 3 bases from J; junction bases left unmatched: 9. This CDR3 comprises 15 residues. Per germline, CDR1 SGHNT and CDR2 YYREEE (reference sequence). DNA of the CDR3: TGTGCCAGCAGCCCTGGACAGGGAAGTAACTACGAGCAGTACTTC. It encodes CASSPGQGSNYEQYF.

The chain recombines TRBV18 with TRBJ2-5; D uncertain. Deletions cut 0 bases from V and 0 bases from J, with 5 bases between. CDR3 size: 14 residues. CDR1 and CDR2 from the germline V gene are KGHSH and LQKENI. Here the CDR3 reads CASSPPNYQETQYF. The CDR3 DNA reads TGTGCCAGCTCACCACCGAACTACCAAGAGACCCAGTACTTC.

The CDR3 nucleotides read TGTGCCAGCAGCGGAGAAGCCAGAGACACTGAAGCTTTCTTT. Residues: CASSGEARDTEAFF. The chain is built from TRBV11-2 and TRBJ1-1, with D uncertain. The CDR3 sequence is 14 residues long. Looked up from germline, CDR1 is SGHAT and CDR2 is FQNNGV. The V end was cut by 5 bases, the J end by 3 bases, with 13 bases between.

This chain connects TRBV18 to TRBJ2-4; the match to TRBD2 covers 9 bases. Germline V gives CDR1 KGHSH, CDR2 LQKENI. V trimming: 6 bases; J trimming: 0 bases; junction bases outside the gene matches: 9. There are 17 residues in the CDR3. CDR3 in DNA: TGTGCCAGCTCCCCCAGCGGGGGGATTTTAGCCAAAAACATTCAGTACTTC. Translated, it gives CASSPSGGILAKNIQYF.

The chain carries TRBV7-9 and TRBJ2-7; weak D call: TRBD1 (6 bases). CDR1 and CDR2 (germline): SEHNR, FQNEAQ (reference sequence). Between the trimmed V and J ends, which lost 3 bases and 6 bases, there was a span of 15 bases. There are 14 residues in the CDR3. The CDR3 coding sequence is TGTGCCAGCAGCTTCGAATACAGGGTTCTCGAGCAGTACTTC. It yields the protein CASSFEYRVLEQYF.